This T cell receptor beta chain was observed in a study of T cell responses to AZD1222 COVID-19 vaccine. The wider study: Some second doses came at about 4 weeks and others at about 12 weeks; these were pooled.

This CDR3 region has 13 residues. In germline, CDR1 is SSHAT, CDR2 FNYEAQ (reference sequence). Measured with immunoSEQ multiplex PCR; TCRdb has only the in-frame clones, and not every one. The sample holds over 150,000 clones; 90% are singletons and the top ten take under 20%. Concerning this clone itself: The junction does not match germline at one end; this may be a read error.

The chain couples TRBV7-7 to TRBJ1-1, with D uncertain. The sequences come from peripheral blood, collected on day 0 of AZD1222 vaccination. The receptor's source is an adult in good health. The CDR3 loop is CASSFTRNTEAFF. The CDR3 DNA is TGTGCTAGCAGCTTCACCCGCAACACTGAAGCTTTCTTT.